These 8 T cell receptor beta chains originate from one sample sequenced in a study of cytomegalovirus exposure and HLA in healthy donors. Amplification used 60 Vbeta primers and 13 Jbeta primers. Sequencing was performed with immunoSEQ multiplex PCR; in TCRdb, only in-frame clones are kept and a portion is missing. The data hold about 87,000 clones, with less than 80% observed a single time. The sample taken for sequencing was PBMCs. These receptors were collected from a man between 25 and 39 years old in good health and CMV-seropositive.

This clone was seen only a few times. The DNA of the CDR3 is TGTGCCAGCAGACAAGGGACAGCCCCCCAAGAGACCCAGTACTTC. It encodes CASRQGTAPQETQYF. The chain couples TRBV28 to TRBJ2-5, with 7 bases matching TRBD1. Germline loops: CDR1 MDHEN, CDR2 SYDVKM. The CDR3 runs 15 residues. V shed 6 bases and J 1 base; nucleotides not matched to a gene: 8.

This sequence joins TRBV2 and TRBJ2-1; 11 bases are shared with TRBD1. CDR1 is SNHLY and CDR2 is FYNNEI in the germline V gene. This CDR3 contains 13 residues. V lost 9 bases and J lost 8; bases outside the gene matches: 6. DNA for the CDR3: TGTGCCAGACCGGGACAGGGGGAGGATGAGCAGTTCTTC. This gives the protein CARPGQGEDEQFF. The full variable domain, completed using reference TRBV2 and TRBJ2-1, is EPEVTQTPSHQVTQMGQEVILRCVPISNHLYFYWYRQILGQKVEFLVSFYNNEISEKSEIFDDQFSVERPDGSNFTLKIRSTKLEDSAMYFCARPGQGEDEQFFGPGTRLTVL.

This chain links TRBV10-3 with TRBJ2-2, with 8 bases lining up with TRBD2. This CDR3 comprises 14 residues. Germline V gene lookup returns CDR1 ENHRY and CDR2 SYGVKD. Trimming took 3 bases from V and 5 from J; bases not matched to a gene: 2. The CDR3 loop reads CAISEERETGELFF. The CDR3 DNA reads as TGTGCCATCAGTGAAGAGCGGGAGACCGGGGAGCTGTTTTTT.

The J gene is TRBJ2-1, the V gene TRBV6-5; 7 positions agree with TRBD2. Germline-derived CDR1 and CDR2 are MNHEY and SVGAGI. After removal of 2 bases from V and 4 bases from J, the junction contained 5 bases not matched to a gene. The CDR3 sequence is 15 residues long. The CDR3 nucleotides are TGTGCCAGCAGTTACCCGGGGACTACGTACAATGAGCAGTTCTTC. Translated, it gives CASSYPGTTYNEQFF.

This chain joins TRBV19 and TRBJ1-1; perhaps TRBD1 as D (5 bases). The V and J ends lost 5 bases and 1 base respectively, with 8 bases between them. The germline V gene has CDR1 LNHDA and CDR2 SQIVND (reference sequence). The CDR3 runs 13 residues. This CDR3 reads CASSWTTNTEAFF. DNA of the CDR3: TGTGCCAGTAGTTGGACAACGAACACTGAAGCTTTCTTT. The variable domain in full, completed from reference TRBV19 and TRBJ1-1, reads DGGITQSPKYLFRKEGQNVTLSCEQNLNHDAMYWYRQDPGQGLRLIYYSQIVNDFQKGDIAEGYSVSREKKESFPLTVTSAQKNPTAFYLCASSWTTNTEAFFGQGTRLTVV.

The V gene is TRBV4-3, the J gene TRBJ1-3; D gene unclear. This CDR3 region has 17 residues. With 1 base removed from V and 0 bases from J, the gap between germline ends came to 13 bases. Germline CDR1 and CDR2: LGHNA and YSLEER. The CDR3 nucleotides read TGCGCCAGCAGCCAAGTTCCTCGCAGGTACTCTGGAAACACCATATATTTT. It encodes CASSQVPRRYSGNTIYF.

This clone showed up just a few times. V gene TRBV29-1 combines with J gene TRBJ1-1; D is undetermined. The CDR3 spans 13 residues. Trimming shortened V by 7 bases and J by 1 base, and 13 bases separated the two germline ends. Germline-derived CDR1 and CDR2 are SQVTM and ANQGSEA. The DNA for the CDR3 is TGCAGCGGGCATCGAGGTGGGAACACTGAAGCTTTCTTT. Encoded protein: CSGHRGGNTEAFF.

The chain carries TRBV4-1 and TRBJ2-3; 11 nucleotides line up with TRBD2. CDR3 size: 17 residues. The V gene's germline CDR1 is MGHRA and CDR2 YSYEKL. With 1 base clipped from V and 3 bases from J, the junction kept 6 bases outside the gene matches. CDR3 sequence: CASSQGVAGGETDTQYF. DNA for the CDR3: TGCGCCAGCAGCCAAGGGGTAGCGGGAGGGGAGACAGATACGCAGTATTTT.